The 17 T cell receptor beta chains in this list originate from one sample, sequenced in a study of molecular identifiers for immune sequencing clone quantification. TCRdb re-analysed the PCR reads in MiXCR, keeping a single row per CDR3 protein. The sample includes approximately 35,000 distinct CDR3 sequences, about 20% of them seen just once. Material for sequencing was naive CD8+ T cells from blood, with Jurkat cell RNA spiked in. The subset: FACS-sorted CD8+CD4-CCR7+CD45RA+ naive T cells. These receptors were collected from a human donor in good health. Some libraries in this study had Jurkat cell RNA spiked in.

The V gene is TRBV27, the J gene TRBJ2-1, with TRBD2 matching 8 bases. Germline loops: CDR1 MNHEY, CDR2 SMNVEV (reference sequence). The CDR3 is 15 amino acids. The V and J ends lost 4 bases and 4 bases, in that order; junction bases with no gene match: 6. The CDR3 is CASSSTSGVYNEQFF. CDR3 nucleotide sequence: TGTGCCAGCAGTTCTACTAGCGGAGTATACAATGAGCAGTTCTTC.

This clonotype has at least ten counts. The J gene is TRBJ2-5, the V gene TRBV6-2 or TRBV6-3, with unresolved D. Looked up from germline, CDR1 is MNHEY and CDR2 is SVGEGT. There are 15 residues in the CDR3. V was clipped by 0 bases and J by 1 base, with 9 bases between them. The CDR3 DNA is TGTGCCAGCAGTTACTCGAGGACCACCCAAGAGACCCAGTACTTC. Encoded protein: CASSYSRTTQETQYF.

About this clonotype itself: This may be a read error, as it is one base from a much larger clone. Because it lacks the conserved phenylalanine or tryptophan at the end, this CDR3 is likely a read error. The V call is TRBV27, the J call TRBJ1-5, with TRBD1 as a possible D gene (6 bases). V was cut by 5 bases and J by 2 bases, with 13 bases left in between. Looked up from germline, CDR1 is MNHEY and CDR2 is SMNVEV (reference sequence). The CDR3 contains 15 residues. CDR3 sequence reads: CASSQQGFGNQPQHS. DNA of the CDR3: TGTGCCAGCAGTCAACAGGGATTTGGCAATCAGCCCCAGCATTCT.

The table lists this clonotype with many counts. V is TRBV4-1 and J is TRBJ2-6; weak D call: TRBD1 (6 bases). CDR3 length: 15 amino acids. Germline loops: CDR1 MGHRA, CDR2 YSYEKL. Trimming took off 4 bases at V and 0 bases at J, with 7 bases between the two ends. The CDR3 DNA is TGCGCCAGCAGCCGACAGGACTCTGGGGCCAACGTCCTGACTTTC. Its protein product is CASSRQDSGANVLTF.

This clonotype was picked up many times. The CDR3 nucleotides read TGTGCCAGCAGCTTGGATACAGGGAACGAGCAGTACTTC. Its translation is CASSLDTGNEQYF. The chain joins TRBV5-6 to TRBJ2-7, with TRBD1 as a possible D gene (6 bases). Trimming stripped 0 bases from V and 5 bases from J, with 9 bases between. In germline, CDR1 is SGHDT, CDR2 YYEEEE. The CDR3 spans 13 residues.

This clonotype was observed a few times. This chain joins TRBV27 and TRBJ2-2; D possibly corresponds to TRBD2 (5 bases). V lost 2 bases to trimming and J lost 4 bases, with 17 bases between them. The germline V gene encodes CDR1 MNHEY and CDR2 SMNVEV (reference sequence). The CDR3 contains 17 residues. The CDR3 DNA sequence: TGTGCCAGCAGTTTAGCCCAAGATGAAACTAGCACCGGGGAGCTGTTTTTT. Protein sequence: CASSLAQDETSTGELFF.

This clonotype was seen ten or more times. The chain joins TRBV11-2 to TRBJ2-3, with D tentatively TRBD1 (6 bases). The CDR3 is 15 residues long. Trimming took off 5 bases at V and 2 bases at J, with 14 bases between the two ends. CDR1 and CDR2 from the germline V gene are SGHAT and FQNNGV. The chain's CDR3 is CASSMGHSSTDTQYF. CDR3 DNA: TGTGCCAGCAGCATGGGACACTCCTCCACAGATACGCAGTATTTT.

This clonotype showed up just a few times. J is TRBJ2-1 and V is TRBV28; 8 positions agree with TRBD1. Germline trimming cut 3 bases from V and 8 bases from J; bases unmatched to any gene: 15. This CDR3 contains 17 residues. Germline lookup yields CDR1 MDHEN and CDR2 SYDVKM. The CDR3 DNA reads TGTGCCAGCAGTTTCGAGTCCCGGGACAGGTTTTTCTATGAGCAGTTCTTC. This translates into CASSFESRDRFFYEQFF.

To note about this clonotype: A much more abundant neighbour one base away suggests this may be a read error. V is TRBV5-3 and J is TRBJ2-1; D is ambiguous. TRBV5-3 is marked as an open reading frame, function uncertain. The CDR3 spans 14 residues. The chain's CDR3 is CASSPGLSYNKQFF. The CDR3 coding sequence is TGTGCCAGCAGTCCGGGCCTATCCTACAATAAGCAGTTCTTC.

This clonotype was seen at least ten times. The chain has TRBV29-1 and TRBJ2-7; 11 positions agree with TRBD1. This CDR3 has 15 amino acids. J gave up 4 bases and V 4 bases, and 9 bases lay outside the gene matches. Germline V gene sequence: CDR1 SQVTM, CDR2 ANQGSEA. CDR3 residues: CSVVRGGTGGYEQYF. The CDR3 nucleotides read TGCAGCGTTGTTAGGGGCGGGACAGGGGGTTACGAGCAGTACTTC.

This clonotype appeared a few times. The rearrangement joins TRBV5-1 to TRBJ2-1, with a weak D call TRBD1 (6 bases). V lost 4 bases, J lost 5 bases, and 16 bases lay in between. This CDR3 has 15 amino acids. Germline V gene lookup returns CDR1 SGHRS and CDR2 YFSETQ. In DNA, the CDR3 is TGCGCCAGCAGCCCCACAGGGAATGTCGACAATGAGCAGTTCTTC. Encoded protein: CASSPTGNVDNEQFF.

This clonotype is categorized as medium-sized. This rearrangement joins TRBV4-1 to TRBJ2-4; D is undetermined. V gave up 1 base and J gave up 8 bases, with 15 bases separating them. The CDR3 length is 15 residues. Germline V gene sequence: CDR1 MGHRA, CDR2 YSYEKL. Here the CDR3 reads CASSQVGSQLDIQYF. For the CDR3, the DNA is TGCGCCAGCAGCCAAGTAGGCTCCCAGCTAGACATTCAGTACTTC.

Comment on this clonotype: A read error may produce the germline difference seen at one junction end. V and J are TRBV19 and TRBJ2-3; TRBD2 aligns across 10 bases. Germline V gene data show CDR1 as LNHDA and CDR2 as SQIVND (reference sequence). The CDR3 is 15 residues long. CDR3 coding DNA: TGTGTCAGTAGCCTAGCGGGAGTTCACTCCGATACGCAGTATTTT. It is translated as CVSSLAGVHSDTQYF.

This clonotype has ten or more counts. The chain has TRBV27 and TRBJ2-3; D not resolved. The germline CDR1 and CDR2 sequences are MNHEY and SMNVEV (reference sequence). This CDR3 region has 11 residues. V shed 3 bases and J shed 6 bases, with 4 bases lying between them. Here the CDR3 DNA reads TGTGCCAGCAGTTTTTTTGATACGCAGTATTTT. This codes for CASSFFDTQYF.

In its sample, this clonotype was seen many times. CDR3 residues: CASSLVGVREKLFF. The CDR3 DNA reads TGTGCCAGCAGCTTAGTAGGGGTCCGCGAAAAACTGTTTTTT. The rearrangement uses TRBV7-9 and TRBJ1-4; possibly TRBD1 for D (5 bases). The V gene lost 1 base and the J gene lost 8 bases, with 11 bases spanning the gap. Germline V gives CDR1 SEHNR, CDR2 FQNEAQ (reference sequence). The CDR3 loop spans 14 amino acids.

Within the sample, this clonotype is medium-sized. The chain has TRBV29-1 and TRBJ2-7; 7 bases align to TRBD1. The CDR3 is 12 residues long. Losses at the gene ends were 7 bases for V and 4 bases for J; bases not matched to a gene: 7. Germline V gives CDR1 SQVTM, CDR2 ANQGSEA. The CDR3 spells CSGRTGSYEQYF. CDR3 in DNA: TGCAGCGGCCGGACAGGAAGTTACGAGCAGTACTTC.

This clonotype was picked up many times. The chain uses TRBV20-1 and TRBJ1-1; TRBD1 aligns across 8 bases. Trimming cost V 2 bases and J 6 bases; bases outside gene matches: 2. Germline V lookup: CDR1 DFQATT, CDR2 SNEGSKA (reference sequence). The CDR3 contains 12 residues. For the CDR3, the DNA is TGCAGTGCTAGACAGGGGGCGTCTGAAGCTTTCTTT. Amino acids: CSARQGASEAFF.